A single sample is the source of the 30 T cell receptor beta chains below, sequenced in a study of identical twins. One entry per CDR3 protein, called by TCRdb with MiXCR from the 5' RACE reads. The data show 1,800,000 or so distinct CDR3 sequences, with around 29% seen just once and under 0.35% held by the top ten. Sequencing was done on a sample of cord blood. The source is a newborn girl in good health.

The rearrangement uses TRBV5-1 and TRBJ2-2; TRBD1 is a possible D gene (6 bases). Trimming left V 2 bases short and J 8 bases short, with 13 bases between. Germline V gene data show CDR1 as SGHRS and CDR2 as YFSETQ. This CDR3 spans 14 amino acids. CDR3 coding DNA: TGCGCCAGCAGCTTCGTGGGGGCGGCAGGGGAGCTGTTTTTT. Translated, it gives CASSFVGAAGELFF.

This clonotype appeared a few times. J is TRBJ2-5 and V is TRBV5-1, with D possibly matching TRBD2 (5 bases). Germline V gives CDR1 SGHRS, CDR2 YFSETQ. The CDR3 has 14 amino acids. The V gene lost 0 bases and the J gene lost 4 bases, with 10 bases spanning the gap. CDR3 sequence reads: CASSLVTGTETQYF. CDR3 DNA: TGCGCCAGCAGCTTGGTTACGGGAACAGAGACCCAGTACTTC.

The CDR3 region is CASSEGQLSNQPQHF. CDR3 nucleotides: TGTGCCAGCAGTGAAGGGCAACTTAGCAATCAGCCCCAGCATTTT. The V call is TRBV2, the J call TRBJ1-5; D not resolved. Trimming cost V 1 base and J 0 bases, with 7 bases left between them. Germline CDR1 reads SNHLY; CDR2 reads FYNNEI. The CDR3 length is 15 residues.

In this sample, this clonotype turned up a few times. J is TRBJ2-7 and V is TRBV20-1, with a weak D call TRBD2 (6 bases). CDR3 length: 14 amino acids. V was pared by 3 bases and J by 3 bases, with 15 bases between. Germline V gene sequence: CDR1 DFQATT, CDR2 SNEGSKA (reference sequence). This CDR3 is CSASLSGANYEQYF. The CDR3 DNA reads TGCAGTGCTAGTCTCTCGGGAGCGAACTACGAGCAGTACTTC.

The sample holds many counts of this clonotype. V is TRBV7-2 and J is TRBJ1-5; D perhaps matches TRBD1 (5 bases). The CDR3 runs 15 residues. V lost 2 bases and J lost 3, with 11 bases in between. The germline CDR1 and CDR2 sequences are SGHTA and FQGNSA. CDR3 sequence (DNA): TGTGCCAGCAGCTTAAGGGCAGGGAACAATCAGCCCCAGCATTTT. Amino acid sequence: CASSLRAGNNQPQHF.

Comment on this clonotype: One junction end disagrees with the germline gene, perhaps due to a read error. V gene TRBV27 combines with J gene TRBJ2-3; D is unresolved. CDR3 length: 15 amino acids. CDR1 is MNHEY and CDR2 is SMNVEV in the germline V gene (reference sequence). The CDR3 nucleotides read TGTGCCAGCAGAAGCCTGGGCCTCCTCACAGAGACGCAGTATTTT. This encodes CASRSLGLLTETQYF.

The chain couples TRBV29-1 to TRBJ2-5; 11 bases fit TRBD2. The germline CDR1 and CDR2 sequences are SQVTM and ANQGSEA. The length of the CDR3 is 13 residues. Trimming cost V 4 bases and J 11 bases; bases outside gene matches: 9. The CDR3 DNA is TGCAGCGTTGTAGCGGGAGGGCTGAATGAGCAGTACTTC. Translated, it gives CSVVAGGLNEQYF.

The chain recombines TRBV5-1 with TRBJ1-2; the D is unclear. The CDR3 extends over 15 amino acids. Germline lookup yields CDR1 SGHRS and CDR2 YFSETQ. With 0 bases removed from V and 4 bases from J, the gap between germline ends came to 13 bases. CDR3 sequence reads: CASSLGGLRGYGYTF. As DNA, the CDR3 is TGCGCCAGCAGCTTGGGAGGCTTGCGTGGCTATGGCTACACCTTC.

This clonotype showed up just a few times. The chain carries TRBV28 and TRBJ2-1; D is perhaps TRBD2 (5 bases). Gene TRBJ2-7 matches the end of the DNA better, so the J call may be wrong. CDR1 MDHEN and CDR2 SYDVKM come from the germline V gene. This CDR3 has 15 amino acids. CDR3 residues: CASSFVGMGYNEQYF. CDR3 in DNA: TGTGCCAGCAGTTTCGTCGGGATGGGTTACAATGAGCAGTACTTC.

This clonotype was seen at least ten times. The chain combines TRBV29-1 with TRBJ2-1; the D is unclear. V dropped 3 bases and J dropped 7 bases, with 4 bases sitting between them. The CDR3 extends over 10 amino acids. Germline CDR1 SQVTM, CDR2 ANQGSEA. This chain's CDR3 is CSVEGNEQFF. In DNA form, the CDR3 reads TGCAGCGTTGAGGGGAATGAGCAGTTCTTC.

CDR3 DNA sequence: TGCGCCAGCAGAGCCAGCCTCGATAATTCACCCCTCCACTTT. Protein product: CASRASLDNSPLHF. This chain connects TRBV5-1 to TRBJ1-6; the D is unclear. V shed 5 bases and J shed 5 bases, with 11 bases lying between them. The CDR3 length is 14 residues. Germline assignment: CDR1 SGHRS and CDR2 YFSETQ.

The V and J genes are TRBV29-1 and TRBJ1-1; no clear D. Germline CDR1 SQVTM, CDR2 ANQGSEA. The CDR3 runs to 13 residues. Trimming shortened V by 7 bases and J by 1 base, and 13 bases separated the two germline ends. The CDR3 spells CSGGEGRNTEAFF. As DNA, the CDR3 is TGCAGCGGTGGAGAGGGAAGGAACACTGAAGCTTTCTTT.

This chain links TRBV27 with TRBJ2-3; 12 nucleotides align to TRBD2. Per germline, CDR1 MNHEY and CDR2 SMNVEV (reference sequence). The junction had 9 bases not matched to a gene; V was cut back by 5 bases and J by 3 bases. The CDR3 is 17 residues long. This CDR3 is CASSLGASGRGTDTQYF. In DNA form, the CDR3 reads TGTGCCAGCAGTCTAGGGGCTAGCGGGAGGGGGACAGATACGCAGTATTTT.

This clonotype occurred a few times. The gene calls are TRBV13 and TRBJ2-7, with D possibly being TRBD1 (6 bases). V gave up 2 bases and J gave up 2 bases, with 16 bases separating them. There are 16 residues in the CDR3. Germline CDR1 PRHDT, CDR2 FYEKMQ (reference sequence). The CDR3 nucleotides read TGTGCCAGCAGCTTAAGTGTGGGGACACTCGCCTACGAGCAGTACTTC. Its translation is CASSLSVGTLAYEQYF.

The V gene is TRBV5-1, the J gene TRBJ1-2, with 9 positions matching TRBD1. CDR3 length: 14 amino acids. The germline V gene has CDR1 SGHRS and CDR2 YFSETQ. J was trimmed by 8 bases and V by 4 bases; bases with no gene match: 9. CDR3 amino acids: CASSLGTGSEGYTF. CDR3 nucleotide sequence: TGCGCCAGCAGCCTAGGGACAGGGAGTGAAGGCTACACCTTC.

The gene calls are TRBV12-3 or TRBV12-4 and TRBJ2-3; D possibly corresponds to TRBD1 (6 bases). CDR3 length equals 17 residues. V was pared by 6 bases and J by 5 bases, with 24 bases between. The CDR3: CASRGKRDTKRIDTQYF. The CDR3 nucleotides read TGTGCCAGCAGAGGGAAACGGGACACCAAACGGATAGATACGCAGTATTTT.

This clonotype has a handful of counts. This chain connects TRBV15 to TRBJ2-5, with 8 bases matching TRBD2. Looked up from germline, CDR1 is LNHNV and CDR2 is YYDKDF (reference sequence). With 1 base clipped from V and 11 bases from J, the junction kept 18 bases outside the gene matches. The CDR3 length is 17 residues. CDR3 DNA: TGTGCCACCAGCAGAGGACGGACTAGCTTCGGGTTCAATGAGCAGTACTTC. It is translated as CATSRGRTSFGFNEQYF.

The rearrangement joins TRBV4-1 to TRBJ2-5; 7 bases fit TRBD2. J lost 3 bases, V lost 3 bases, and 10 bases had no gene match. Germline CDR1 is MGHRA and CDR2 is YSYEKL. The CDR3 runs 16 residues. The CDR3 DNA reads TGCGCCAGCAGCCACGGGGCGGGAGTCGGAGAAGAGACCCAGTACTTC. Translation: CASSHGAGVGEETQYF.

There are a few counts of this clonotype. The chain combines TRBV10-2 with TRBJ1-1, with D hard to call. With 2 bases removed from V and 0 bases from J, the gap between germline ends came to 10 bases. The CDR3 has 15 amino acids. Germline lookup yields CDR1 WSHSY and CDR2 SAAADI. CDR3 sequence (DNA): TGCGCCAGCAGTGAGCCCGGACGGATGAACACTGAAGCTTTCTTT. It encodes CASSEPGRMNTEAFF.

This clonotype turned up a few times. The chain links TRBV10-3 to TRBJ2-7, with TRBD1 identical over 8 bases. The CDR3 contains 14 residues. V shed 6 bases and J 3 bases; nucleotides not matched to a gene: 7. The germline CDR1 and CDR2 sequences are ENHRY and SYGVKD. CDR3 sequence reads: CAISPAGQGYEQYF. The DNA of the CDR3 is TGTGCCATCAGCCCCGCCGGACAGGGCTACGAGCAGTACTTC.

This clonotype was seen a handful of times. V is TRBV3-1 and J is TRBJ1-2, with unresolved D. The CDR3 loop spans 14 amino acids. Germline loops: CDR1 LGHDT, CDR2 YNNKEL (reference sequence). Trimming pared 1 base from V and 5 bases from J, leaving 11 bases between. The CDR3 sequence is CASSQAQIPYGYTF. CDR3 nucleotides: TGTGCCAGCAGCCAAGCGCAGATCCCGTATGGCTACACCTTC.

This clonotype was counted a single time. The CDR3 DNA is TGTGCCAGCAGTTTAGGGTACGGGGGCTATGAAGCTTTCTTT. The encoded protein is CASSLGYGGYEAFF. The genes are TRBV12-3 or TRBV12-4 and TRBJ1-1, with D possibly TRBD1 on 6 matching bases. V was pared by 1 base and J by 7 bases, with 13 bases between. CDR3 length equals 14 residues.

The chain is built from TRBV13 and TRBJ2-3, with D possibly matching TRBD2 (5 bases). Germline lookup yields CDR1 PRHDT and CDR2 FYEKMQ (reference sequence). The V end lost 2 bases, the J end lost 6 bases, and 12 bases lay between the germline ends. The CDR3 loop spans 14 amino acids. The CDR3 DNA is TGTGCCAGCAGCTTACCGGGAATAGTGGATACGCAGTATTTT. It codes for CASSLPGIVDTQYF.

A word on this clonotype: This clone may be a read error of a much larger clone one base away. The CDR3 nucleotides are TGTGCCATCAGTGAGTCGGGGGACTATGGCAACACCTTC. Translated, it gives CAISESGDYGNTF. The genes are TRBV10-3 and TRBJ1-2; a possible D gene is TRBD1 (5 bases). This CDR3 comprises 13 residues. CDR1 ENHRY and CDR2 SYGVKD come from the germline V gene.

This clonotype was recorded only once. The V call is TRBV5-1, the J call TRBJ2-5; TRBD2 might be the D (6 bases). The DNA matches TRBJ2-7 better at its end, which makes the J call doubtful. The CDR3 runs 14 residues. Germline values: CDR1 SGHRS, CDR2 YFSETQ. CDR3 coding DNA: TGCGCCAGCAGCCCCCGGGACTGGGTCTACGAGCAGTACTTC. Its protein product is CASSPRDWVYEQYF.

The chain carries TRBV29-1 and TRBJ2-7; D is undetermined. V gave up 7 bases and J gave up 5 bases, with 18 bases separating them. The CDR3 contains 13 residues. Looked up from germline, CDR1 is SQVTM and CDR2 is ANQGSEA. CDR3 coding DNA: TGCAGCGCCTTTGTCGGGCAGACCCACGAGCAGTACTTC. It codes for CSAFVGQTHEQYF.

This sequence joins TRBV3-1 and TRBJ2-5; the D is unclear. V was clipped by 4 bases and J by 5 bases, with 11 bases between them. The germline V gene has CDR1 LGHDT and CDR2 YNNKEL (reference sequence). The CDR3 has 13 residues. The CDR3 DNA follows: TGTGCCAGCAGCCGGAAGATGAGGGAGACCCAGTACTTC. Translating it yields CASSRKMRETQYF.

This clonotype came up many times. An end of the junction does not agree with germline; a read error may underlie this. This rearrangement joins TRBV7-9 to TRBJ1-2; D gene ambiguous. The CDR3 length is 13 residues. Germline V gene lookup returns CDR1 SEHNR and CDR2 FQNEAQ (reference sequence). CDR3 coding DNA: TGTGCCAGCAGTTTAGAACAGTCCTATGGCTACACCTTC. Encoded protein: CASSLEQSYGYTF.

A few counts support this clonotype. The chain is built from TRBV7-9 and TRBJ1-5; D perhaps matches TRBD1 (5 bases). Germline V CDR1 and CDR2: SEHNR, FQNEAQ (reference sequence). Trimming cost V 5 bases and J 0 bases, with 23 bases left between them. The CDR3 contains 19 residues. The CDR3 DNA sequence: TGTGCCAGCAGCCCGTATTATGGGGGGGAATGGTCTAGCAATCAGCCCCAGCATTTT. It encodes CASSPYYGGEWSSNQPQHF.

The sample holds a few counts of this clonotype. The chain is built from TRBV10-3 and TRBJ1-5; tentatively, D is TRBD1 (5 bases). Per germline, CDR1 ENHRY and CDR2 SYGVKD. There are 13 residues in the CDR3. V dropped 8 bases and J dropped 5 bases, with 13 bases sitting between them. The CDR3 sequence is CAIAGTYDQPQHF. CDR3 DNA sequence: TGTGCCATCGCCGGGACTTACGATCAGCCCCAGCATTTT.